Shown below are 23 T cell receptor beta chains from a single sample sequenced in a study of naive and memory T cell subsets (dated by TCRdb to the late 2010s). Preparation of the library involved UMI-ligation and nested PCR. The instrument was an Illumina MiSeq. An equimolar mix of two oligonucleotides covering both TRBC1 and TRBC2 was used as the beta constant-region primer. The ligated cDNA went through four rounds of PCR with nested alpha and beta constant-region primers together with the SP2 primer. TCRdb trimmed public reads at Q25 via fastp, called clones via MiXCR and kept in-frame beta chains. Rows matching on CDR3 protein sequence are summarized as one entry with the most common DNA and genes. The sample has 80,000 to 95,000 distinct CDR3 sequences on record, about 8.2% of them singletons. Clones ranked in the top ten supply over 0.95% of the sample. The sample was naive CD8+ T cells from blood. The sample's cell subset or site, from its label and the paper: naive T cells, CD45RA high CD27+. Source of these receptors: a human donor in good health.

The sample holds many counts of this clonotype. The chain has TRBV4-2 and TRBJ1-5, with D unresolved. CDR1 LGHNA and CDR2 YNFKEQ come from the germline V gene. V dropped 0 bases and J dropped 7 bases, with 4 bases sitting between them. The CDR3 is 12 residues long. The CDR3 reads CASSQDFQPQHF. The DNA of the CDR3 is TGTGCCAGCAGCCAAGATTTCCAGCCCCAGCATTTT.

This clonotype was counted ten times or more. The V call is TRBV11-2, the J call TRBJ2-7; D not certain. V shed 0 bases and J shed 0 bases, with 9 bases lying between them. The CDR3 is 15 amino acids. Germline V gene sequence: CDR1 SGHAT, CDR2 FQNNGV. As DNA, the CDR3 is TGTGCCAGCAGCTTAGAAGGGTCTAGCTCCTACGAGCAGTACTTC. This gives the protein CASSLEGSSSYEQYF.

The chain joins TRBV10-2 to TRBJ2-7; the D call may be TRBD1 or TRBD2 (5 bases each). This CDR3 is built from 14 residues. The V gene lost 2 bases and the J gene lost 7 bases, with 15 bases spanning the gap. The germline gives CDR1 WSHSY, CDR2 SAAADI. DNA of the CDR3: TGCGCCAGCAGTGAGATCCGGGGCCTGGGAGAGCAGTACTTC. Encoded protein: CASSEIRGLGEQYF.

There are many counts of this clonotype. This chain connects TRBV29-1 to TRBJ2-1, with D uncertain. The CDR3 has 12 residues. The V gene lost 4 bases and the J gene lost 5 bases, with 9 bases spanning the gap. Germline V gives CDR1 SQVTM, CDR2 ANQGSEA. The CDR3 nucleotides are TGCAGCGTTGTGACCGGCGACAATGAGCAGTTCTTC. This codes for CSVVTGDNEQFF.

The sample holds many counts of this clonotype. The J gene is TRBJ2-7, the V gene TRBV27; no clear D gene. Germline-derived CDR1 and CDR2 are MNHEY and SMNVEV (reference sequence). The CDR3 is 14 amino acids. Trimming stripped 6 bases from V and 0 bases from J, with 12 bases between. The CDR3 is CASSLQQSSYEQYF. The CDR3 DNA is TGTGCCAGCAGCCTACAACAGAGCTCCTACGAGCAGTACTTC.

This clonotype was observed many times. The gene calls are TRBV29-1 and TRBJ2-3, with D uncertain. V was shortened by 3 bases and J by 1 base, with 11 bases between the two germline ends. Germline-derived CDR1 and CDR2 are SQVTM and ANQGSEA. The CDR3 extends over 14 amino acids. CDR3: CSVEVGAGTDTQYF. DNA of the CDR3: TGCAGCGTTGAGGTGGGCGCGGGCACAGATACGCAGTATTTT.

The chain employs TRBV6-6 and TRBJ1-2; no firm D call. Trimming took 0 bases from V and 2 from J, leaving 7 bases between them. The CDR3 contains 14 residues. Germline loops: CDR1 MNHNY, CDR2 SVGAGI (reference sequence). The CDR3 loop reads CASSYSKQNYGYTF. DNA for the CDR3: TGTGCCAGCAGTTACTCGAAACAGAACTATGGCTACACCTTC.

The chain recombines TRBV7-8 with TRBJ2-7; perhaps TRBD1 as D (5 bases). V dropped 5 bases and J dropped 2 bases, with 10 bases sitting between them. Germline V CDR1 and CDR2: SGHVS, FQNEAQ. CDR3 length: 13 amino acids. The CDR3, as DNA: TGTGCCAGCAGCACCAGGACACCCTACGAGCAGTACTTC. Residues: CASSTRTPYEQYF.

The V gene is TRBV11-2, the J gene TRBJ2-5, with TRBD1 matching 9 bases. The trim removed 5 bases at V and 5 bases at J, leaving 18 bases unmatched. Looked up from germline, CDR1 is SGHAT and CDR2 is FQNNGV. There are 18 residues in the CDR3. CDR3 residues: CASSPGTGLTPSGETQYF. CDR3 coding DNA: TGTGCCAGCAGCCCAGGGACAGGGTTAACCCCCTCGGGGGAGACCCAGTACTTC. The whole variable domain, remainder taken from reference TRBV11-2 and TRBJ2-5, is EAGVAQSPRYKIIEKRQSVAFWCNPISGHATLYWYQQILGQGPKLLIQFQNNGVVDDSQLPKDRFSAERLKGVDSTLKIQPAKLEDSAVYLCASSPGTGLTPSGETQYFGPGTRLLVL.

The chain employs TRBV7-2 and TRBJ2-7; no clear D gene. The CDR3 has 14 amino acids. The V end lost 5 bases, the J end lost 4 bases, and 15 bases lay between the germline ends. CDR1 is SGHTA and CDR2 is FQGNSA in the germline V gene. The CDR3 loop is CASSPSRVGYEQYF. The CDR3 DNA sequence: TGTGCCAGCAGCCCCAGTAGGGTCGGATACGAGCAGTACTTC.

This clonotype came up many times. V and J are TRBV6-2 or TRBV6-3 and TRBJ2-7; a possible D gene is TRBD2 (6 bases). The CDR3 is 15 amino acids. Per the germline V gene, CDR1 is MNHEY and CDR2 is SVGEGT. V lost 6 bases, J lost 6 bases, and 21 bases lay in between. The CDR3 bases are TGTGCCAGCAGGGGGGGAGAGCGAGGCCGCCTCGAGCAGTACTTC. Translating gives CASRGGERGRLEQYF.

This clonotype was seen ten or more times. J is TRBJ1-3 and V is TRBV9; D call uncertain. This CDR3 region has 12 residues. Germline V gives CDR1 SGDLS, CDR2 YYNGEE. Trimming cost V 3 bases and J 5 bases, with 6 bases left between them. The CDR3 DNA is TGTGCCAGCAGCGGCCGCAGAAACACCATATATTTT. Its protein product is CASSGRRNTIYF.

This CDR3 reads CASSEVVGEQFF. The CDR3 bases are TGTGCCAGCAGTGAAGTTGTGGGTGAGCAGTTCTTC. V and J are TRBV6-1 and TRBJ2-1, with no clear D. Between the trimmed V and J ends, which lost 1 base and 9 bases, there was a span of 7 bases. CDR1 and CDR2 (germline): MNHNS, SASEGT. This CDR3 has 12 residues.

This clonotype was observed at least ten times. The V call is TRBV5-6, the J call TRBJ1-5, with D uncertain. The CDR3 spans 15 residues. From germline, CDR1 is SGHDT and CDR2 YYEEEE. The ends were cut back, 4 bases at V and 4 bases at J, with 15 bases in the middle. DNA for the CDR3: TGTGCCAGCAGCGACAACAGATTTCCTAATCAGCCCCAGCATTTT. Protein product: CASSDNRFPNQPQHF. Full variable domain (remainder filled in from reference TRBV5-6 and TRBJ1-5): DAGVTQSPTHLIKTRGQQVTLRCSPKSGHDTVSWYQQALGQGPQFIFQYYEEEERQRGNFPDRFSGHQFPNYSSELNVNALLLGDSALYLCASSDNRFPNQPQHFGDGTRLSIL.

At least ten counts were recorded for this clonotype. The chain has TRBV20-1 and TRBJ2-7; D might be TRBD1 (5 bases). With 7 bases removed from V and 0 bases from J, the gap between germline ends came to 19 bases. The CDR3 length is 15 residues. The germline V gene has CDR1 DFQATT and CDR2 SNEGSKA (reference sequence). The CDR3 coding sequence is TGCAGTGAAACTGGGTGGGGCGGTAGCTCCTACGAGCAGTACTTC. This codes for CSETGWGGSSYEQYF.

The table lists this clonotype with a few counts. In DNA, the CDR3 is TGCGCCAGCAGCCAGGACTACGGGACAGGGGGCGATGGCTACACCTTC. Its protein is CASSQDYGTGGDGYTF. The chain carries TRBV4-3 and TRBJ1-2; 12 bases line up with TRBD1. CDR1 is LGHNA, CDR2 YSLEER, per germline. The CDR3 is 16 residues long. Trimming cost V 3 bases and J 6 bases; bases outside gene matches: 8.

This clonotype was counted between two and nine times. V usage is TRBV28 and J usage is TRBJ2-7, with D tentatively TRBD1 or TRBD2 (5 bases each). CDR3 length equals 15 residues. Per germline, CDR1 MDHEN and CDR2 SYDVKM. V gave up 1 base and J gave up 1 base, with 11 bases separating them. The CDR3 is CASSLSGDLSYEQYF. As DNA, the CDR3 is TGTGCCAGCAGTTTATCTGGGGACCTTTCCTACGAGCAGTACTTC.

This clonotype has a count of ten or more. The CDR3 sequence is CSARDLILVNEQFF. The CDR3, as DNA: TGCAGTGCTAGAGATCTGATTCTAGTCAATGAGCAGTTCTTC. The chain has TRBV20-1 and TRBJ2-1; D not resolved. V lost 0 bases to trimming and J lost 6 bases, with 12 bases between them. CDR1 and CDR2 from the germline V gene are DFQATT and SNEGSKA (reference sequence). This CDR3 has 14 residues.

This clonotype was counted many times. The CDR3 sequence is CASSLAGVSYNEQFF. The CDR3 DNA is TGTGCCAGCAGTCTAGCGGGGGTCTCCTACAATGAGCAGTTCTTC. The genes are TRBV6-6 and TRBJ2-1; TRBD2 matches at 10 bases. J lost 0 bases, V lost 5 bases, and 1 base had no gene match. The CDR3 consists of 15 residues. Germline V gene lookup returns CDR1 MNHNY and CDR2 SVGAGI (reference sequence).

There are many counts of this clonotype. The V gene is TRBV11-3, the J gene TRBJ2-1; 14 bases match TRBD2. V shed 5 bases and J 9 bases; nucleotides not matched to a gene: 9. This CDR3 comprises 16 residues. CDR1 is SGHNT and CDR2 is YENEEA in the germline V gene. The CDR3 sequence is CASSARTSGRSGEQFF. The CDR3 DNA is TGTGCCAGCAGCGCCCGGACTAGCGGGAGGTCTGGTGAGCAGTTCTTC.

This clonotype was counted only a few times. The chain uses TRBV27 and TRBJ2-1; D uncertain. This CDR3 comprises 13 residues. Germline-derived CDR1 and CDR2 are MNHEY and SMNVEV (reference sequence). The ends were cut back, 3 bases at V and 9 bases at J, with 12 bases in the middle. CDR3 nucleotide sequence: TGTGCCAGCAGTTTGACAACGGGCGGTGAGCAGTTCTTC. Protein sequence: CASSLTTGGEQFF.

In its sample, this clonotype was seen many times. The J gene is TRBJ2-5, the V gene TRBV5-1, with D uncertain. The CDR3 totals 12 residues. The germline V gene has CDR1 SGHRS and CDR2 YFSETQ. Trimming took off 2 bases at V and 0 bases at J, with 2 bases between the two ends. The CDR3 protein is CASSFDQETQYF. The CDR3 DNA sequence: TGCGCCAGCAGCTTCGACCAAGAGACCCAGTACTTC.

The CDR3 protein is CASSLEYSGNQPQHF. The CDR3 nucleotides are TGTGCCAGCAGCCTTGAATATTCGGGCAATCAGCCCCAGCATTTT. V and J are TRBV11-2 and TRBJ1-5; unclear D gene. Germline V gene lookup returns CDR1 SGHAT and CDR2 FQNNGV. CDR3 size: 15 residues. Trimming stripped 5 bases from V and 2 bases from J, with 13 bases between.